The present T cell receptor beta chain was sequenced within a study of T cell changes during pregnancy in multiple sclerosis. The method was immunoSEQ multiplex PCR; TCRdb's version includes in-frame clones alone and lacks a portion of them. In the table there are under 55,000 clones, roughly 94% of which are singletons. The CDR3 runs to 14 residues. Trimming took 1 base from V and 5 from J, leaving 11 bases between them. Germline V CDR1 and CDR2: SGHTA, FQGTGA. The starting material was CD4+ T cells from peripheral blood mononuclear cells, obtained in the third trimester of pregnancy. This TCR was sampled from a female donor with multiple sclerosis, enrolled in a pregnancy study. The genes are TRBV7-3 and TRBJ2-5; D is perhaps TRBD2 (6 bases). CDR3 loop: CASSLRGETETQYF. CDR3 DNA sequence: TGTGCCAGCAGCTTAAGGGGGGAGACGGAGACCCAGTACTTC.